This T cell receptor beta chain was recorded in a study of beta chain features in type 1 diabetes. Overall study context: Comparable age, gender and cell yields were observed in patients relative to healthy donors.

Details on this clone: What it binds is not known. At one boundary the junction diverges from the germline segment, which might be a read error. Within the sample, other DNA sequences also encode this same CDR3.

Cells sorted by CD45RO/CCR7/CD25/CD127/CD95/CD27 comprised CD4+ naive, central memory, regulatory and stem cell-like memory cells. Whole-study results and caveats: Naive, central memory and regulatory TCRB repertoires appeared more similar among patients than healthy donors. All four CD4+ subsets from Type 1 diabetes patients carried moderately but significantly shorter TCRB CDR3s.

The CDR3 covers 12 residues. Germline CDR1 SQVTM, CDR2 ANQGSEA. Every isolated RNA sample was fully reverse transcribed, so sequencing captured expressed TCRB transcripts. TCRdb keeps only in-frame clones here, not all; method: immunoSEQ multiplex PCR. This sample has about 710,000 clones, with over 12% found just once. This clonotype was obtained from a man between 18 and 35 years old with type 1 diabetes. The rearrangement joins TRBV29-1 to TRBJ2-7; D remains ambiguous. The sequenced material came from naive CD4+ T cells from blood. Here the CDR3 DNA reads TGCAGCGCTAAAACAAGGTCCTACGAACAGTACTTC. Its translation is CSAKTRSYEQYF.